The text below deals with one TCR beta chain. Assay: immunoSEQ multiplex PCR; the TCRdb copy retains only in-frame clones and omits some. The sample shows roughly 290,000 clones, approximately 85% of them seen only once. These data originate in a study of blood T cell repertoires in COVID-19. Study-wide background: There were acute and convalescent COVID-19 samples, and they came from the United States, Italy and Spain. PBMCs, B-cell-depleted T cells, or T cells provided the cDNA or gDNA that made up the material.

Participant reports of clinical history set cohort assignment. The recovered donors of Cohort 3 showed two negative PCRs, clearance, or symptom resolution. This clonotype was sampled from a woman aged 30 to 39 who had recovered from COVID-19. Sequenced: PBMCs or T cells enriched from blood (not recorded which).

The CDR3 region is CASSPIGGLMVESNQPQHF. The CDR3 DNA follows: TGTGCCAGCTCACCAATCGGGGGACTCATGGTAGAGAGCAATCAGCCCCAGCATTTT. The V gene is TRBV18, the J gene TRBJ1-5, with a tentative D call TRBD1 (5 bases). Trimming took off 2 bases at V and 1 base at J, with 21 bases between the two ends. Germline values: CDR1 KGHSH, CDR2 LQKENI. This CDR3 is 19 amino acids long. The variable domain in full, with the rest retrieved from reference TRBV18 and TRBJ1-5, is NAGVMQNPRHLVRRRGQEARLRCSPMKGHSHVYWYRQLPEEGLKFMVYLQKENIIDESGMPKERFSAEFPKEGPSILRIQQVVRGDSAAYFCASSPIGGLMVESNQPQHFGDGTRLSIL.